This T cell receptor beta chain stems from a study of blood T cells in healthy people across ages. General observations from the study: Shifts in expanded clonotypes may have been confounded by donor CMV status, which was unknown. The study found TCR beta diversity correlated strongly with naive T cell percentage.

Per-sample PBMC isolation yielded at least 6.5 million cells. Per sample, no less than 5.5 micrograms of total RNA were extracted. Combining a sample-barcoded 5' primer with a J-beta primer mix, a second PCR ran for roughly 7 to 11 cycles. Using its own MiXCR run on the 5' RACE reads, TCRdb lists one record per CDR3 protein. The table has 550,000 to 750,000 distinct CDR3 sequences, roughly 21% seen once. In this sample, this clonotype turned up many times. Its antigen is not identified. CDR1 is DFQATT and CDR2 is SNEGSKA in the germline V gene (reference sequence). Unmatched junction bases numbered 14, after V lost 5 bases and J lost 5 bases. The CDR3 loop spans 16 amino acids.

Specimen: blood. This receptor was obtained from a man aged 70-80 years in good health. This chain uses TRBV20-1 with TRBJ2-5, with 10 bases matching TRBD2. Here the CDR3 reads CSAPRASGRVEETQYF. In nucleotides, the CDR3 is TGCAGTGCTCCCCGTGCTAGCGGGAGAGTAGAGGAGACCCAGTACTTC.